Below are 29 T cell receptor beta chains sequenced from a single sample in a study of T cell changes during pregnancy in multiple sclerosis. TCRdb's copy holds only in-frame clones and misses some; the assay was immunoSEQ multiplex PCR. The data show 65,000 to 75,000 clones, roughly 92% seen once. The source material was peripheral blood, sampled after pregnancy. These receptors all come from a female donor in good health, enrolled as a control in a pregnancy study.

The V and J genes are TRBV11-2 and TRBJ1-3, with D unresolved. With 4 bases removed from V and 2 bases from J, the gap between germline ends came to 12 bases. This CDR3 is built from 15 residues. Germline loops: CDR1 SGHAT, CDR2 FQNNGV. The CDR3 sequence: CASSSLSGTGNTIYF. The CDR3 bases are TGTGCCAGCAGCTCCCTCTCGGGTACTGGAAACACCATATATTTT.

The rearrangement joins TRBV7-9 to TRBJ2-1; 7 nucleotides match TRBD2. The CDR3 covers 15 residues. Germline lookup yields CDR1 SEHNR and CDR2 FQNEAQ (reference sequence). V gave up 3 bases and J gave up 2 bases; unmatched junction bases: 4. The CDR3 reads CASSLTSRPYNEQFF. CDR3 nucleotide sequence: TGTGCCAGCAGCTTGACTAGCAGGCCCTACAATGAGCAGTTCTTC. The complete variable domain, with remaining parts taken from reference TRBV7-9 and TRBJ2-1, reads DTGVSQNPRHKITKRGQNVTFRCDPISEHNRLYWYRQTLGQGPEFLTYFQNEAQLEKSRLLSDRFSAERPKGSFSTLEIQRTEQGDSAMYLCASSLTSRPYNEQFFGPGTRLTVL.

The CDR3 region is CASSIFTGDEQYF. CDR3 sequence (DNA): TGTGCCAGTAGTATATTTACAGGGGACGAGCAGTACTTC. The chain carries TRBV19 and TRBJ2-7; TRBD1 matches at 7 bases. The V gene end was trimmed by 2 bases and the J gene end by 5 bases; junction bases not matched to a gene: 3. The CDR3 covers 13 residues. Germline lookup yields CDR1 LNHDA and CDR2 SQIVND (reference sequence).

The chain has TRBV19 and TRBJ2-1; D possibly corresponds to TRBD2 (6 bases). Germline V lookup: CDR1 LNHDA, CDR2 SQIVND (reference sequence). This CDR3 is built from 14 residues. Trimming cost V 0 bases and J 5 bases, with 8 bases left between them. CDR3 sequence reads: CASSIDRGNNEQFF. As DNA, the CDR3 is TGTGCCAGTAGTATAGATCGCGGGAACAATGAGCAGTTCTTC.

This chain joins TRBV21-1 and TRBJ2-7; TRBD2 is taken as the D call from the table, unchecked against the DNA. TRBV21-1 is an annotated pseudogene. This CDR3 is built from 19 residues. CDR3 in amino acids: CASSKFLLVTSGVIYEQYF. CDR3 nucleotides: TGTGCCAGCAGCAAATTCCTATTGGTGACTAGCGGGGTAATTTACGAGCAGTACTTC.

The chain couples TRBV19 to TRBJ2-7, with a tentative D call TRBD1 (6 bases). Germline CDR1 LNHDA, CDR2 SQIVND (reference sequence). V was clipped by 1 base and J by 6 bases, with 16 bases between them. The CDR3 spans 15 residues. The CDR3 nucleotides read TGTGCCAGTAGTATAGCTGACAGGCCGACGAGCGAGCAGTACTTC. This gives the protein CASSIADRPTSEQYF.

The genes are TRBV15 and TRBJ2-7; TRBD2 matches at 9 bases. The CDR3 loop spans 17 amino acids. V lost 0 bases to trimming and J lost 7 bases; unmatched junction nucleotides: 13. Germline CDR1 is LNHNV and CDR2 is YYDKDF (reference sequence). CDR3 in amino acids: CATSREYFSGREGEQYF. The CDR3 bases are TGTGCCACCAGCAGAGAGTACTTTAGCGGGAGAGAGGGAGAGCAGTACTTC.

The V and J genes are TRBV5-5 and TRBJ2-7; maybe TRBD2 (5 bases). The germline V gene has CDR1 SGHKS and CDR2 YYEKEE (reference sequence). This CDR3 is built from 15 residues. Trimming cost V 2 bases and J 6 bases, with 18 bases left between them. The CDR3 coding sequence is TGTGCCAGCAGCTTACTAGACACCTTCACCTCCGAGCAGTACTTC. Amino acid sequence: CASSLLDTFTSEQYF. The complete variable domain, with remaining parts taken from reference TRBV5-5 and TRBJ2-7, reads DAGVTQSPTHLIKTRGQQVTLRCSPISGHKSVSWYQQVLGQGPQFIFQYYEKEERGRGNFPDRFSARQFPNYSSELNVNALLLGDSALYLCASSLLDTFTSEQYFGPGTRLTVT.

This sequence joins TRBV12-5 and TRBJ2-5; D is possibly TRBD1 (5 bases). The V gene lost 9 bases and the J gene lost 5 bases, with 22 bases spanning the gap. This CDR3 has 15 residues. Germline values: CDR1 LGHNT, CDR2 FRNRAP. The CDR3 DNA follows: TGTGCTAGCAGGTTTAAAAGGGGCTGGGGCGAGACCCAGTACTTC. Its translation is CASRFKRGWGETQYF.

This chain links TRBV2 with TRBJ2-7; 10 positions match TRBD2. There are 14 residues in the CDR3. Looked up from germline, CDR1 is SNHLY and CDR2 is FYNNEI. V gave up 6 bases and J gave up 4 bases; unmatched junction bases: 6. The CDR3 nucleotides read TGTGCCAGCAGGAGTACTAGCGGGGCATACGAGCAGTACTTC. It translates to CASRSTSGAYEQYF.

V gene TRBV29-1 combines with J gene TRBJ2-1; TRBD2 aligns across 7 bases. CDR1 SQVTM and CDR2 ANQGSEA come from the germline V gene. The CDR3 sequence is 14 residues long. Trimming cost V 8 bases and J 2 bases; bases outside gene matches: 9. The CDR3 region has the DNA TGCAGCACCCACGCGGGGGAGGCCTACAATGAGCAGTTCTTC. It is translated as CSTHAGEAYNEQFF.

The chain joins TRBV5-4 to TRBJ2-3; D gene uncertain. The CDR3 contains 15 residues. Germline V gives CDR1 SGHNT, CDR2 YYREEE (reference sequence). V gave up 2 bases and J gave up 1 base, with 11 bases separating them. The CDR3 region is CASSFESGRTDTQYF. The CDR3 DNA reads TGTGCCAGCAGCTTCGAGTCAGGCCGCACAGATACGCAGTATTTT.

V and J are TRBV11-3 and TRBJ2-1, with 10 bases that match TRBD2. This CDR3 is built from 16 residues. V lost 5 bases, J lost 5 bases, and 9 bases stayed unmatched. Germline V gene sequence: CDR1 SGHNT, CDR2 YENEEA. The CDR3 DNA reads as TGTGCCAGCAGCGGGCGACTAGCGGGCGACAACAATGAGCAGTTCTTC. This gives the protein CASSGRLAGDNNEQFF.

This chain joins TRBV28 and TRBJ2-2; D is unclear. The length of the CDR3 is 12 residues. Germline CDR1 and CDR2: MDHEN and SYDVKM. V lost 6 bases to trimming and J lost 5 bases, with 7 bases between them. The CDR3 DNA reads TGTGCCAGCAGCCCGACTACCGGGGAGCTGTTTTTT. Translated, it gives CASSPTTGELFF. The full variable domain, with the rest looked up from reference TRBV28 and TRBJ2-2, is DVKVTQSSRYLVKRTGEKVFLECVQDMDHENMFWYRQDPGLGLRLIYFSYDVKMKEKGDIPEGYSVSREKKERFSLILESASTNQTSMYLCASSPTTGELFFGEGSRLTVL.

The rearrangement links TRBV9 to TRBJ1-4; D is unresolved. The CDR3 spans 16 residues. Germline CDR1 SGDLS, CDR2 YYNGEE. V lost 4 bases to trimming and J lost 3 bases, with 16 bases between them. The CDR3 region is CASSQAPFLANEKLFF. The CDR3 DNA is TGTGCCAGCAGCCAAGCCCCATTTCTTGCTAATGAAAAACTGTTTTTT.

The V gene is TRBV6-5, the J gene TRBJ2-1; maybe TRBD2 (5 bases). CDR3 length equals 13 residues. CDR1 and CDR2 from the germline V gene are MNHEY and SVGAGI. The V end was cut by 6 bases, the J end by 8 bases, with 14 bases between. The CDR3 reads CASRPGGPDEQFF. In DNA, the CDR3 is TGTGCCAGCAGACCCGGAGGCCCCGATGAGCAGTTCTTC.

Worth noting for this clone: The same CDR3 arises from other DNA sequences in this sample as well. The chain is built from TRBV4-2 and TRBJ2-3, with 14 bases lining up with TRBD2. With 0 bases clipped from V and 0 bases from J, the junction kept 2 bases outside the gene matches. Germline CDR1 is LGHNA and CDR2 is YNFKEQ. CDR3 length: 18 amino acids. CDR3 protein: CASSQEGTSGGSTDTQYF. The CDR3 bases are TGTGCCAGCAGCCAAGAAGGGACTAGCGGGGGTAGCACAGATACGCAGTATTTT.

The rearrangement joins TRBV9 to TRBJ2-5, with 13 bases identical to TRBD2. This CDR3 comprises 16 residues. The V gene's germline CDR1 is SGDLS and CDR2 YYNGEE. J gave up 5 bases and V 4 bases, and 8 bases lay outside the gene matches. CDR3 sequence: CASSPTSGGAVETQYF. Here the CDR3 DNA reads TGTGCCAGCAGCCCAACTAGCGGGGGGGCCGTTGAGACCCAGTACTTC.

The CDR3 bases are TGTGCCAGCAGTTTCCCCAGCGGCCGGAACACTGAAGCTTTCTTT. It specifies CASSFPSGRNTEAFF. The genes are TRBV28 and TRBJ1-1; D remains unclear. Germline-derived CDR1 and CDR2 are MDHEN and SYDVKM. The CDR3 totals 15 residues. V was clipped by 3 bases and J by 1 base, with 12 bases between them.

The rearrangement uses TRBV6-1 and TRBJ1-1; TRBD1 aligns across 8 bases. J gave up 4 bases and V 2 bases, and 9 bases lay outside the gene matches. The CDR3 covers 16 residues. Germline CDR1 reads MNHNS; CDR2 reads SASEGT. CDR3 protein: CASSEIGTGGLTEAFF. CDR3 sequence (DNA): TGTGCCAGCAGTGAAATCGGGACAGGAGGTCTCACTGAAGCTTTCTTT.

The chain carries TRBV7-2 and TRBJ2-3, with D possibly being TRBD2 (5 bases). Per the germline V gene, CDR1 is SGHTA and CDR2 is FQGNSA. Trimming took off 3 bases at V and 0 bases at J, with 7 bases between the two ends. The CDR3 is 14 amino acids. The CDR3 nucleotides are TGTGCCAGCAGCTTGAGGGTTAGCACAGATACGCAGTATTTT. Translation: CASSLRVSTDTQYF.

J is TRBJ2-3 and V is TRBV9, with 10 bases that match TRBD2. This CDR3 region has 16 residues. V dropped 0 bases and J dropped 4; count of bases not matched to a gene: 5. Germline V gives CDR1 SGDLS, CDR2 YYNGEE. For the CDR3, the DNA is TGTGCCAGCAGCGTAGACGAAGCGGGGGGGTCAGATACGCAGTATTTT. Translation: CASSVDEAGGSDTQYF. Variable domain in full (rest from reference TRBV9 and TRBJ2-3): DSGVTQTPKHLITATGQRVTLRCSPRSGDLSVYWYQQSLDQGLQFLIQYYNGEERAKGNILERFSAQQFPDLHSELNLSSLELGDSALYFCASSVDEAGGSDTQYFGPGTRLTVL.

V gene TRBV5-4 combines with J gene TRBJ1-1, with D unclear. CDR1 is SGHNT and CDR2 is YYREEE in the germline V gene (reference sequence). The CDR3 has 14 amino acids. The germline V and J ends were trimmed by 4 bases and 3 bases, with 13 bases remaining between them. The CDR3 spells CASSTLQGDTEAFF. Written as DNA, the CDR3 is TGTGCCAGCAGCACCCTTCAAGGAGACACTGAAGCTTTCTTT.

This chain uses TRBV7-2 with TRBJ2-7; 8 bases fit TRBD1. With 4 bases clipped from V and 4 bases from J, the junction kept 12 bases outside the gene matches. This CDR3 has 16 residues. Germline CDR1 is SGHTA and CDR2 is FQGNSA. The CDR3 loop reads CASSYHLRQGIYEQYF. CDR3 DNA sequence: TGTGCCAGCAGCTACCACCTCAGACAGGGGATTTACGAGCAGTACTTC.

Comments on this clone: Distinct nucleotide sequences in the sample also encode this CDR3. CDR3 region: CASRRATNEKLFF. CDR3 DNA: TGTGCCAGCAGAAGAGCAACTAATGAAAAACTGTTTTTT. The rearrangement links TRBV6-1 to TRBJ1-4, with D uncertain. Germline-derived CDR1 and CDR2 are MNHNS and SASEGT. Trimming took off 6 bases at V and 0 bases at J, with 5 bases between the two ends. There are 13 residues in the CDR3.

V gene TRBV5-1 combines with J gene TRBJ2-1; 7 nucleotides line up with TRBD2. CDR1 and CDR2 (germline): SGHRS, YFSETQ. The CDR3 sequence is 14 residues long. With V trimmed by 0 bases and J by 6 bases, 3 bases remained unmatched. The CDR3 region is CASSLELAFNEQFF. The CDR3 nucleotides read TGCGCCAGCAGCTTGGAACTAGCGTTCAATGAGCAGTTCTTC. The whole variable domain, filled in from reference TRBV5-1 and TRBJ2-1, reads KAGVTQTPRYLIKTRGQQVTLSCSPISGHRSVSWYQQTPGQGLQFLFEYFSETQRNKGNFPGRFSGRQFSNSRSEMNVSTLELGDSALYLCASSLELAFNEQFFGPGTRLTVL.

This chain links TRBV19 with TRBJ2-5, with 8 bases lining up with TRBD1. This CDR3 comprises 15 residues. J gave up 5 bases and V 5 bases, and 10 bases lay outside the gene matches. CDR1 and CDR2 from the germline V gene are LNHDA and SQIVND (reference sequence). The CDR3, as DNA: TGTGCCAGTAGTCCCTCACAGGGGGGCTGGGAGACCCAGTACTTC. As protein: CASSPSQGGWETQYF.

This chain uses TRBV6-5 with TRBJ1-2, with no clear D. The V end lost 10 bases, the J end lost 0 bases, and 15 bases lay between the germline ends. This CDR3 region has 14 residues. CDR1 MNHEY and CDR2 SVGAGI come from the germline V gene. For the CDR3, the DNA is TGTGCCACCCTTAAAGCCCCTTCTAACTATGGCTACACCTTC. The encoded protein is CATLKAPSNYGYTF.

The genes are TRBV5-1 and TRBJ1-1; tentative D call: TRBD1 (6 bases). In germline, CDR1 is SGHRS, CDR2 YFSETQ. Trimming cost V 4 bases and J 4 bases, with 8 bases left between them. CDR3 length equals 12 residues. CDR3 nucleotide sequence: TGCGCCAGCAGCACACAGGGCACTGAAGCTTTCTTT. Translated: CASSTQGTEAFF.